Listed here are 31 T cell receptor beta chains from one sample, sequenced in a study of shared clonotypes between healthy human individuals. This table comes from immunoSEQ multiplex PCR, and its TCRdb copy is limited to in-frame clones, with some not included. The sample shows about 2.4 million clones, 93% of them seen only once. Sequencing was carried out using naive CD4+ T cells from PBMCs. Specified subset: CD45RA+ positively selected. These receptor sequences come from a man aged 18 to 29 in good health. Some clones in this sample may be carry-over from other donors' samples.

The V call is TRBV15, the J call TRBJ1-5; D not resolved. Germline values: CDR1 LNHNV, CDR2 YYDKDF (reference sequence). This CDR3 has 12 residues. V lost 7 bases, J lost 2 bases, and 6 bases lay in between. The CDR3 loop reads CATKSGNQPQHF. The CDR3 region has the DNA TGTGCCACCAAAAGTGGCAATCAGCCCCAGCATTTT. The variable domain in full, with the rest retrieved from reference TRBV15 and TRBJ1-5, is DAMVIQNPRYQVTQFGKPVTLSCSQTLNHNVMYWYQQKSSQAPKLLFHYYDKDFNNEADTPDNFQSRRPNTSFCFLDIRSPGLGDTAMYLCATKSGNQPQHFGDGTRLSIL.

This rearrangement joins TRBV6-5 to TRBJ2-1; D unresolved. Trimming took 5 bases from V and 9 from J, leaving 14 bases between them. This CDR3 comprises 13 residues. The germline V gene has CDR1 MNHEY and CDR2 SVGAGI. DNA of the CDR3: TGTGCCAGCAGTGGGCGTATGGTCGTTGAGCAGTTCTTC. This translates into CASSGRMVVEQFF.

This rearrangement joins TRBV19 to TRBJ2-7; the D is unclear. Trimming removed 3 bases from V and 2 bases from J, with 8 bases in between. This CDR3 is built from 13 residues. Germline CDR1 reads LNHDA; CDR2 reads SQIVND (reference sequence). In nucleotides, the CDR3 is TGTGCCAGTAGTATTCAGGATCCCTACGAGCAGTACTTC. Residues: CASSIQDPYEQYF. Full variable domain (missing parts from reference TRBV19 and TRBJ2-7): DGGITQSPKYLFRKEGQNVTLSCEQNLNHDAMYWYRQDPGQGLRLIYYSQIVNDFQKGDIAEGYSVSREKKESFPLTVTSAQKNPTAFYLCASSIQDPYEQYFGPGTRLTVT.

The V and J genes are TRBV7-2 and TRBJ2-1; no definite D call. This CDR3 has 13 residues. Germline V CDR1 and CDR2: SGHTA, FQGNSA. Between the trimmed V and J ends, which lost 4 bases and 10 bases, there was a span of 14 bases. CDR3 nucleotides: TGTGCCAGCAGCTCGAACAACGTCCGGGAGCAGTTCTTC. It is translated as CASSSNNVREQFF.

As to this clone: This sample also contains other DNA sequences that code for the same CDR3. The chain recombines TRBV5-1 with TRBJ2-3; D is uncertain. The CDR3 is 14 amino acids. Germline V gene lookup returns CDR1 SGHRS and CDR2 YFSETQ. V was trimmed by 0 bases and J by 5 bases, leaving 10 bases between them. The CDR3 loop is CASSLAGVLDTQYF. DNA for the CDR3: TGCGCCAGCAGCTTGGCCGGCGTCTTAGATACGCAGTATTTT. The full variable domain, completed using reference TRBV5-1 and TRBJ2-3, is KAGVTQTPRYLIKTRGQQVTLSCSPISGHRSVSWYQQTPGQGLQFLFEYFSETQRNKGNFPGRFSGRQFSNSRSEMNVSTLELGDSALYLCASSLAGVLDTQYFGPGTRLTVL.

The V and J genes are TRBV28 and TRBJ2-7, with TRBD1 as a possible D gene (6 bases). The CDR3 covers 15 residues. The ends were cut back, 1 base at V and 3 bases at J, with 13 bases in the middle. The germline gives CDR1 MDHEN, CDR2 SYDVKM. The CDR3 DNA reads TGTGCCAGCAGTTTATCCGTTGGGGGCGGCTACGAGCAGTACTTC. It translates to CASSLSVGGGYEQYF.

The chain couples TRBV2 to TRBJ2-5; possible D gene TRBD2, 5 bases. The CDR3 runs to 13 residues. V shed 7 bases and J shed 0 bases, with 9 bases lying between them. CDR1 and CDR2 from the germline V gene are SNHLY and FYNNEI. CDR3 bases: TGTGCCAGCAAAAGGGAGTACCAAGAGACCCAGTACTTC. Translating it yields CASKREYQETQYF.

This clone was recorded only once. The rearrangement joins TRBV7-2 to TRBJ2-3, with no clear D. The CDR3 loop spans 14 amino acids. Trimming took off 1 base at V and 2 bases at J, with 7 bases between the two ends. Germline CDR1 is SGHTA and CDR2 is FQGNSA. CDR3 sequence (DNA): TGTGCCAGCAGCTTAGTACGGTACACAGATACGCAGTATTTT. This sequence encodes CASSLVRYTDTQYF. The full variable domain, rest sourced from reference TRBV7-2 and TRBJ2-3, is GAGVSQSPSNKVTEKGKDVELRCDPISGHTALYWYRQSLGQGLEFLIYFQGNSAPDKSGLPSDRFSAERTGGSVSTLTIQRTQQEDSAVYLCASSLVRYTDTQYFGPGTRLTVL.

This chain joins TRBV6-1 and TRBJ2-1, with TRBD2 matching over 10 bases. The CDR3 has 17 residues. Trimming removed 1 base from V and 4 bases from J; junction bases left unmatched: 7. Germline assignment: CDR1 MNHNS and CDR2 SASEGT. This CDR3 reads CASSEERTSGAYNEQFF. In DNA, the CDR3 is TGTGCCAGCAGTGAAGAAAGAACTAGCGGGGCTTACAATGAGCAGTTCTTC.

The count of this clone is one. The chain is built from TRBV7-7 and TRBJ2-5; 7 bases are a match to TRBD1. V lost 5 bases and J lost 5; bases outside the gene matches: 5. This CDR3 spans 13 amino acids. The germline V gene encodes CDR1 SSHAT and CDR2 FNYEAQ (reference sequence). The CDR3: CASSPGDSETQYF. In DNA form, the CDR3 reads TGTGCCAGCAGCCCAGGGGACAGCGAGACCCAGTACTTC.

This clone was found once. This CDR3 reads CASSIRDRSTGELFF. CDR3 nucleotides: TGTGCCAGTAGTATAAGGGACAGATCTACCGGGGAGCTGTTTTTT. This chain uses TRBV19 with TRBJ2-2; TRBD1 matches 7 bases. The V gene's germline CDR1 is LNHDA and CDR2 SQIVND (reference sequence). J gave up 5 bases and V 2 bases, and 5 bases lay outside the gene matches. The CDR3 is 15 amino acids.

The sample holds a few counts of this clone. The genes are TRBV5-5 and TRBJ1-4; D is undetermined. Between the trimmed V and J ends, which lost 3 bases and 7 bases, there was a span of 7 bases. The CDR3 loop spans 12 amino acids. Germline lookup yields CDR1 SGHKS and CDR2 YYEKEE (reference sequence). The CDR3 is CASSSRGEKLFF. The CDR3 DNA reads TGTGCCAGCAGCTCCCGGGGTGAAAAACTGTTTTTT.

The V and J genes are TRBV7-2 and TRBJ2-7; the match to TRBD1 covers 10 bases. The CDR3 loop spans 14 amino acids. Losses at the gene ends were 5 bases for V and 3 bases for J; bases not matched to a gene: 4. Germline V gives CDR1 SGHTA, CDR2 FQGNSA. The CDR3 region is CASSRRDRGYEQYF. CDR3 nucleotide sequence: TGTGCCAGCAGCCGCCGGGACAGGGGCTACGAGCAGTACTTC.

The chain recombines TRBV14 with TRBJ2-1; D is ambiguous. V was cut by 3 bases and J by 3 bases, with 15 bases left in between. This CDR3 contains 16 residues. Germline CDR1 is SGHDN and CDR2 is FVKESK. This chain's CDR3 is CASSHGFKRVYNEQFF. In DNA, the CDR3 is TGTGCCAGCAGCCACGGTTTCAAGCGAGTCTACAATGAGCAGTTCTTC. Full variable domain (remainder filled in from reference TRBV14 and TRBJ2-1): EAGVTQFPSHSVIEKGQTVTLRCDPISGHDNLYWYRRVMGKEIKFLLHFVKESKQDESGMPNNRFLAERTGGTYSTLKVQPAELEDSGVYFCASSHGFKRVYNEQFFGPGTRLTVL.

The chain is built from TRBV7-2 and TRBJ2-7, with 8 positions matching TRBD2. V lost 5 bases to trimming and J lost 5 bases; unmatched junction nucleotides: 14. CDR3 length equals 16 residues. Germline V lookup: CDR1 SGHTA, CDR2 FQGNSA. The CDR3 loop reads CASSPQGISGSNEQYF. As DNA, the CDR3 is TGTGCCAGCAGCCCCCAGGGCATCAGCGGGAGTAACGAGCAGTACTTC. The whole variable domain, filled in from reference TRBV7-2 and TRBJ2-7, reads GAGVSQSPSNKVTEKGKDVELRCDPISGHTALYWYRQSLGQGLEFLIYFQGNSAPDKSGLPSDRFSAERTGGSVSTLTIQRTQQEDSAVYLCASSPQGISGSNEQYFGPGTRLTVT.

With respect to this clone: Within the sample, other DNA sequences also encode this same CDR3. The chain has TRBV7-2 and TRBJ1-1, with a possible D match to TRBD1 (6 bases). The germline V and J ends were trimmed by 5 bases and 8 bases, with 18 bases remaining between them. Per the germline V gene, CDR1 is SGHTA and CDR2 is FQGNSA. This CDR3 has 14 residues. CDR3 sequence reads: CASSLRHGGTEAFF. CDR3 coding DNA: TGTGCCAGCAGCCTACGACATGGGGGCACGGAAGCTTTCTTT.

This clone was detected only once. The J gene is TRBJ2-7, the V gene TRBV28; D is perhaps TRBD1 (6 bases). This CDR3 has 15 amino acids. CDR1 is MDHEN, CDR2 SYDVKM, per germline. With 4 bases removed from V and 3 bases from J, the gap between germline ends came to 16 bases. The CDR3 region is CASSSSGTKFYEQYF. The CDR3 DNA is TGTGCCAGCAGTTCCTCCGGGACAAAATTCTACGAGCAGTACTTC.

The chain links TRBV2 to TRBJ2-2, with D possibly matching TRBD2 (5 bases). The CDR3 is 15 residues long. V lost 3 bases, J lost 4 bases, and 12 bases lay in between. CDR1 is SNHLY, CDR2 FYNNEI, per germline. The CDR3, as DNA: TGTGCCAGCAGTGAGCTTAGCGTAGGCACCGGGGAGCTGTTTTTT. This translates into CASSELSVGTGELFF.

The rearrangement joins TRBV5-1 to TRBJ1-3; tentatively, D is TRBD1 (5 bases). V was pared by 7 bases and J by 4 bases, with 18 bases between. This CDR3 region has 15 residues. Germline assignment: CDR1 SGHRS and CDR2 YFSETQ. The CDR3 loop reads CASAGDWGSGNTIYF. CDR3 nucleotides: TGCGCCAGCGCCGGGGACTGGGGATCAGGAAACACCATATATTTT.

V usage is TRBV28 and J usage is TRBJ1-5; D gene unclear. Germline V gene sequence: CDR1 MDHEN, CDR2 SYDVKM. The germline V and J ends were trimmed by 10 bases and 4 bases, with 14 bases remaining between them. The CDR3 has 13 residues. This CDR3 is CATQRVLNQPQHF. As DNA, the CDR3 is TGTGCCACCCAGCGGGTTCTGAATCAGCCCCAGCATTTT.

This rearrangement joins TRBV28 to TRBJ1-2; D call uncertain. Germline CDR1 reads MDHEN; CDR2 reads SYDVKM. The V gene lost 8 bases and the J gene lost 8 bases, with 15 bases spanning the gap. The length of the CDR3 is 12 residues. The CDR3 DNA reads TGTGCCAGCGCCGGGGAGGGAAAAGGCTACACCTTC. Residues: CASAGEGKGYTF.

J is TRBJ2-5 and V is TRBV9; a possible D gene is TRBD1 (5 bases). V was trimmed by 0 bases and J by 5 bases, leaving 14 bases between them. The CDR3 has 15 residues. Germline loops: CDR1 SGDLS, CDR2 YYNGEE. The CDR3 region is CASSVGAVGAETQYF. CDR3 coding DNA: TGTGCCAGCAGCGTAGGTGCAGTAGGGGCTGAGACCCAGTACTTC.

CDR3 bases: TGTGCCAGCAGCAGAGAGGCCCGGTCCAAGTTCTTC. Residues: CASSREARSKFF. V and J are TRBV11-2 and TRBJ2-1; D remains unclear. The V end lost 5 bases, the J end lost 14 bases, and 16 bases lay between the germline ends. There are 12 residues in the CDR3. Germline V gene sequence: CDR1 SGHAT, CDR2 FQNNGV.

The chain uses TRBV18 and TRBJ1-2; D ambiguous. V was clipped by 2 bases and J by 2 bases, with 9 bases between them. This CDR3 comprises 14 residues. Germline lookup yields CDR1 KGHSH and CDR2 LQKENI. CDR3 protein: CASSPSETNYGYTF. The DNA for the CDR3 is TGTGCCAGCTCACCATCGGAAACCAACTATGGCTACACCTTC.

This clone was detected a few times. The rearrangement joins TRBV2 to TRBJ1-4, with D unresolved. Germline loops: CDR1 SNHLY, CDR2 FYNNEI. V lost 3 bases and J lost 8, with 1 base in between. The CDR3 runs to 10 residues. CDR3: CASSEEKLFF. In DNA, the CDR3 is TGTGCCAGCAGTGAGGAAAAACTGTTTTTT.

Comments on this clone: At one end the junction does not follow the germline gene, possibly because of a read error. The gene calls are TRBV19 and TRBJ2-1; TRBD2 agrees at 7 bases. Germline values: CDR1 LNHDA, CDR2 SQIVND (reference sequence). The CDR3 length is 15 residues. CDR3 sequence reads: CACSSVAGVRNEQFF. The CDR3 DNA follows: TGTGCCTGTAGTAGTGTTGCGGGGGTCAGAAATGAGCAGTTCTTC.

V is TRBV11-3 and J is TRBJ2-1; 10 positions agree with TRBD2. Germline V gene data show CDR1 as SGHNT and CDR2 as YENEEA. The CDR3 sequence is 14 residues long. Germline trimming cut 5 bases from V and 8 bases from J; bases unmatched to any gene: 6. Written as DNA, the CDR3 is TGTGCCAGCAGCCCATCCGGGACTAGCGATGAGCAGTTCTTC. Translation: CASSPSGTSDEQFF.

This chain links TRBV4-3 with TRBJ2-1; a possible D gene is TRBD2 (5 bases). Looked up from germline, CDR1 is LGHNA and CDR2 is YSLEER. Trimming stripped 4 bases from V and 7 bases from J, with 17 bases between. CDR3 length: 15 amino acids. CDR3 protein: CASSRTGGTGNEQFF. The CDR3 bases are TGCGCCAGCAGCCGTACTGGCGGAACGGGGAATGAGCAGTTCTTC.

The V and J genes are TRBV15 and TRBJ1-5, with D possibly TRBD1 on 5 matching bases. The CDR3 extends over 14 amino acids. CDR1 and CDR2 (germline): LNHNV, YYDKDF (reference sequence). V lost 0 bases, J lost 6 bases, and 9 bases lay in between. CDR3 in DNA: TGTGCCACCAGCAGAGATCTAGGGGTTCAGCCCCAGCATTTT. Protein: CATSRDLGVQPQHF.

The CDR3: CASSTQGGGETQYF. The CDR3 DNA sequence: TGCGCCAGCAGCACGCAAGGGGGCGGGGAGACCCAGTACTTC. V gene TRBV5-1 combines with J gene TRBJ2-5; 7 bases match TRBD1. With V trimmed by 4 bases and J by 5 bases, 8 bases remained unmatched. The CDR3 totals 14 residues. Per germline, CDR1 SGHRS and CDR2 YFSETQ.

The V and J genes are TRBV18 and TRBJ2-7; TRBD2 matches 10 bases. The trim removed 5 bases at V and 3 bases at J, leaving 7 bases unmatched. Germline values: CDR1 KGHSH, CDR2 LQKENI. The CDR3 length is 15 residues. In nucleotides, the CDR3 is TGTGCCAGCTCAATGAGGGCTAGCGGGAGCTACGAGCAGTACTTC. Its translation: CASSMRASGSYEQYF.